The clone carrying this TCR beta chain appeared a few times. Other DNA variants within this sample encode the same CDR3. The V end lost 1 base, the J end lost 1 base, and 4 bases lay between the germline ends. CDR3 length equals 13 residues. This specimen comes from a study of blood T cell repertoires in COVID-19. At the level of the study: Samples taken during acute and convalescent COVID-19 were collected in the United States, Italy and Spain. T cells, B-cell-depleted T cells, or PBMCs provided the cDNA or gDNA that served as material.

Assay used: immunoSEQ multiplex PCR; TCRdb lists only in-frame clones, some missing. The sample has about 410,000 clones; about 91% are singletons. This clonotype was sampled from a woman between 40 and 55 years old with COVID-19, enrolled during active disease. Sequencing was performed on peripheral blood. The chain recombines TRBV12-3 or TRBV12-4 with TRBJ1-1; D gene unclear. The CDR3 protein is CASSLGQNTEAFF. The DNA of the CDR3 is TGTGCCAGCAGTTTAGGACAGAACACTGAAGCTTTCTTT.